This TCR beta chain came from a study of T cell repertoires and Cas9 in healthy adults. Background on the study: Characterization of SpCas9-reactive CD4 and CD8 T cells covered multi-effector potency, cytotoxicity and lineage. Whole-study findings and limits: In vitro, SpCas9-reactive Tregs were reported to curb effector T cell proliferation and function.

The assay was immunoSEQ multiplex PCR, and TCRdb's table has in-frame clones only and misses some. In the table there are about 20,000 clones, around 90% of which are singletons. There are 13 residues in the CDR3. Germline CDR1 and CDR2: MNHNS and SASEGT. The V gene lost 7 bases and the J gene lost 2 bases, with 11 bases spanning the gap. Turning to this clone: Its target is not known.

The specimen was CD4+ effector T cells (CD127+, CD25-, CD137-, CD154-) from PBMCs; culture status not recorded. The clonotype originates from a human donor in good health. The chain has TRBV6-1 and TRBJ2-5; D not certain. CDR3 in amino acids: CASTPGGQETQYF. For the CDR3, the DNA is TGTGCCAGCACCCCTGGCGGTCAAGAGACCCAGTACTTC.